The following is a T cell receptor (beta chain) sequence with its context. Its recognized antigen is unknown. Base-call qualities are not available, and no considerably larger clone is one nucleotide away. This sample stems from a study of molecular identifiers for immune sequencing clone quantification listed by TCRdb under 2018. The study in broad terms: For a replicate experiment, the RNA from either 20,000 or 100,000 naive CD8 T cells was divided into five aliquots, and four of those aliquots went on to sequencing. The study was a methods study using CD8 T cells to benchmark molecular-identifier clustering-based TCR repertoire sequencing (MIDCIRS) and TCR RNA copy counting. Overall results and qualifications from the work: In CMV-specific effector cells, clones with more than 20 RNA copies contained over 98% of molecules, whereas in naive cells such clones contained under 1% of molecules. The naive libraries included spiked-in Jurkat TCR RNA (about ten copies' worth), and this Jurkat TCR RNA is not part of the donor repertoire. Highly expanded clone sizes could be underestimated if identical TCR molecules share a barcode. Without barcode sub-clustering, chimeric consensus sequences inflated TCR diversity; chimeras reached as high as 47%. Spiked-in Jurkat TCR RNA equivalent to a single cell was reported to be detectable even among 980,000 or so naive CD8 T cells. Modeling indicated roughly 3.3 TCR RNA copies recovered per cell, compared with about 10 by digital PCR, which implies a capture efficiency of around 31%.

Libraries came from PCR. TCRdb records NextSeq 500 as the sequencer. Bulk TCR libraries were prepared as previously described, using TCR primers listed in Table S5. Purification of total RNA was performed with the Qiagen AllPrep DNA/RNA kit. Before analysis, reads from multiple sequencing runs of one library were combined. The authors' pipeline ran thus. Only reads with exact TCR constant sequence were kept, trimmed to 150 nt, and grouped by their 12-nt molecular barcodes. Reads inside each barcode group were sub-clustered using a 15% Levenshtein threshold, and a quality-weighted consensus sequence was constructed for each RNA molecule. Non-functional sequences were excluded, and lower-count sequences lying one edit away from another sequence were also excluded. Based on fitting two negative binomial distributions, any barcode sub-cluster with under 20% of the maximum read count was discarded. The raw public data were reprocessed by TCRdb itself: fastp quality trimming at Q25, MiXCR clonotype calling, in-frame beta chains only. Records with the same CDR3 protein are collapsed into one entry carrying the most frequent genes and DNA. TCRdb assigned the V and J calls; the authors' analysis was not used. This sample gives roughly 55,000 distinct CDR3 sequences in total; 36% of them show up just once. The ten most abundant clones make up less than 5% of the sample.

Libraries of naive CD8 T cells were built from anywhere between roughly 17,000 and 1,000,000 sorted cells, with 10%, 30% or 50% of the purified RNA used. Naive CD8 T cells were FACS-sorted as CD8+CD4-CCR7+CD45RA+ on a BD FACSAria II into RLT Plus buffer. Roughly 10 TCR copies' worth of Jurkat RNA were spiked into about 20,000-1,000,000 naive CD8 T cell samples to test detection sensitivity. CD8 T cells were enriched with RosetteSep CD8+ T Cell Enrichment Cocktail and Ficoll-Paque, followed by ACK red cell lysis. The germline V and J ends show losses of 2 bases and 3 bases respectively, and no gene match explains 5 bases of the junction. The germline V gene specifies SGDLS as CDR1 and YYNGEE as CDR2. Inclusive of the bounding cysteine and phenylalanine, the CDR3 is 14 residues long. The only DNA kept is the CDR3, 42 bases in frame from the first base.

The chain is encoded by TRBV9 joined to TRBJ2-7; TRBD1 fits 7 bases in the junction. The sequenced sample was naive CD8+ T cells from blood, with Jurkat cell RNA spiked in. The cell subset or site label on this specimen signifies: FACS-sorted CD8+CD4-CCR7+CD45RA+ naive T cells. The receptor comes from a human donor in good health. Some libraries in this study had Jurkat cell RNA spiked in. The nucleotides read TGTGCCAGCAGCGTGGGGACAGTGAACTACGAGCAGTACTTC. It is translated as CASSVGTVNYEQYF.